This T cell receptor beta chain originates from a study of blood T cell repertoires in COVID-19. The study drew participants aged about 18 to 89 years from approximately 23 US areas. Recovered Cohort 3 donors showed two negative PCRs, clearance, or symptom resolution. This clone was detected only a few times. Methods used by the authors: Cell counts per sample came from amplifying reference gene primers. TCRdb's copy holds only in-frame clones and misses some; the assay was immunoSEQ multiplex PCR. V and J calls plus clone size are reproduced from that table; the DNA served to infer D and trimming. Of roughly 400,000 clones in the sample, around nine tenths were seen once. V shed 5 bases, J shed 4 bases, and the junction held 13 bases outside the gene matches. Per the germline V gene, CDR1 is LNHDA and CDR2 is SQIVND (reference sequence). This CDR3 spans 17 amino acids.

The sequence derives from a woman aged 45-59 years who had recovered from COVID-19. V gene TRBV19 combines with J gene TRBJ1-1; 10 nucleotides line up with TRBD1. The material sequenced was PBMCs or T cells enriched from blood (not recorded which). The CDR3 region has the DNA TGTGCCAGTAGTGACGACAGGGGGCGGACGGCTAGCACTGAAGCTTTCTTT. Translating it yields CASSDDRGRTASTEAFF. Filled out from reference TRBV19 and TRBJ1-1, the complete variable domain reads DGGITQSPKYLFRKEGQNVTLSCEQNLNHDAMYWYRQDPGQGLRLIYYSQIVNDFQKGDIAEGYSVSREKKESFPLTVTSAQKNPTAFYLCASSDDRGRTASTEAFFGQGTRLTVV.